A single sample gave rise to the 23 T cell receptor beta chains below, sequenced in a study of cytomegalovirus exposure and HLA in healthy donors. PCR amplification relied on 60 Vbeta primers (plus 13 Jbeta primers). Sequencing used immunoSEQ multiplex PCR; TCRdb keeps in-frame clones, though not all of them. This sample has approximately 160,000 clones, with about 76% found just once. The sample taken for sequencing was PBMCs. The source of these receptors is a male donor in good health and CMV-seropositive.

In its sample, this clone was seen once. In nucleotides, the CDR3 is TGTGCCAGCAGCCCCCAGGGGCCAGGGGCCCGCTATGGCTACACCTTC. Translation gives CASSPQGPGARYGYTF. The rearrangement uses TRBV7-3 and TRBJ1-2; TRBD1 is a possible D gene (6 bases). CDR1 is SGHTA, CDR2 FQGTGA, per germline. Trimming cost V 5 bases and J 4 bases, with 20 bases left between them. The CDR3 runs to 16 residues.

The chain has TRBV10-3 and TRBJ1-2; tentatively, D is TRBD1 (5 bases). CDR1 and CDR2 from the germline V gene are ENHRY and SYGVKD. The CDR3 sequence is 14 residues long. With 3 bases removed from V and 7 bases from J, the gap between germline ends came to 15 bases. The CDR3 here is CAISDSGGVGGYTF. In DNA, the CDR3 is TGTGCCATCAGTGACAGTGGGGGGGTGGGTGGCTACACCTTC.

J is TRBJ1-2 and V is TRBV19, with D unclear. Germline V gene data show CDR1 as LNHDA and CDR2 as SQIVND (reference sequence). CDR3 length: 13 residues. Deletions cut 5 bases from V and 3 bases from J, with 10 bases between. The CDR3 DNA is TGTGCCAGTAGTTTACTCCGAGACTATGGCTACACCTTC. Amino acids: CASSLLRDYGYTF.

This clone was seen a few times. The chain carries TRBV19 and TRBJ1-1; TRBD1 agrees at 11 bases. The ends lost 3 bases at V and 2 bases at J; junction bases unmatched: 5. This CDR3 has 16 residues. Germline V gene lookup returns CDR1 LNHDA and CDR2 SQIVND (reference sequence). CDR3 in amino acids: CASSMDRGRSNTEAFF. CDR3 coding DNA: TGTGCCAGTAGTATGGACAGGGGGCGAAGTAACACTGAAGCTTTCTTT. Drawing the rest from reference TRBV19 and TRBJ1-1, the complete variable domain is DGGITQSPKYLFRKEGQNVTLSCEQNLNHDAMYWYRQDPGQGLRLIYYSQIVNDFQKGDIAEGYSVSREKKESFPLTVTSAQKNPTAFYLCASSMDRGRSNTEAFFGQGTRLTVV.

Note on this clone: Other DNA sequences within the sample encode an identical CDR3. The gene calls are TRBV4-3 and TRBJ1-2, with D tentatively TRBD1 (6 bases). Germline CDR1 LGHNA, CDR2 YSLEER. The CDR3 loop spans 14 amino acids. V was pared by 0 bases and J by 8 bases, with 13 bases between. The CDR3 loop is CASSQDRGEYGYTF. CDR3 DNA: TGCGCCAGCAGCCAAGACAGGGGAGAATACGGCTACACCTTC.

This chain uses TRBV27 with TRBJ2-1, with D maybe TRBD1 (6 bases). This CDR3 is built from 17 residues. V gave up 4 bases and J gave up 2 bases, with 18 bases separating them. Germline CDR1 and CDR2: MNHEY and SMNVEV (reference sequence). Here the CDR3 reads CASSSERTVSAYNEQFF. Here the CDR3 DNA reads TGTGCCAGCAGTTCGGAGAGGACAGTCTCAGCCTACAATGAGCAGTTCTTC.

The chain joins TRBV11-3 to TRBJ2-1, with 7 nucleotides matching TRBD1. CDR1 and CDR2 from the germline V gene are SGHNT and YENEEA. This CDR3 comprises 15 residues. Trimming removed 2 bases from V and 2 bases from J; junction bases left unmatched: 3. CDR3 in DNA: TGTGCCAGCAGCTTAAATCAGGGGGCCTACAATGAGCAGTTCTTC. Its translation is CASSLNQGAYNEQFF.

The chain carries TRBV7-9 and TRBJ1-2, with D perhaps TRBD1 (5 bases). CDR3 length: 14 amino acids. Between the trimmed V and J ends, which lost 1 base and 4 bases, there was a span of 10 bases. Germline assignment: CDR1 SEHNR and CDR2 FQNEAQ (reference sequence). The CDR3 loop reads CASSLGRVTYGYTF. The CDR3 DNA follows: TGTGCCAGCAGCTTAGGCAGGGTAACCTATGGCTACACCTTC.

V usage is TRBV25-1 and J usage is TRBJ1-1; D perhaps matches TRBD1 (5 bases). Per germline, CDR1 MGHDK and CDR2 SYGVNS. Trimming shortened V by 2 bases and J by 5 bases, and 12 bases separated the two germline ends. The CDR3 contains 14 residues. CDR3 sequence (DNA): TGTGCCAGCAGTGAAACGGGGGGGGGTACTGAAGCTTTCTTT. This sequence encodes CASSETGGGTEAFF.

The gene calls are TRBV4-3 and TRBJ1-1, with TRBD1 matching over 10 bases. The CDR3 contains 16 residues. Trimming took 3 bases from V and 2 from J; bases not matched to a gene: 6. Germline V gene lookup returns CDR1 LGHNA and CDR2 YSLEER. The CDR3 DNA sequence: TGCGCCAGCAGCCACTCTTCGACAGGGGGCAACACTGAAGCTTTCTTT. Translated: CASSHSSTGGNTEAFF.

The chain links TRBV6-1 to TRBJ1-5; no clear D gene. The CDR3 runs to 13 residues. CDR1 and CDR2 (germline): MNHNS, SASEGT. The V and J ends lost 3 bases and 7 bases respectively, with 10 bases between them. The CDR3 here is CASSEWGEQPQHF. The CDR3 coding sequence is TGTGCCAGCAGTGAGTGGGGAGAACAGCCCCAGCATTTT.

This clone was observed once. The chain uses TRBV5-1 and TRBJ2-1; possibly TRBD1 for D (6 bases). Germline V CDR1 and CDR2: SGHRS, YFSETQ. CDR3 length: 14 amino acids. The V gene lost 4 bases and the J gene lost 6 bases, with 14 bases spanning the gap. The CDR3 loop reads CASSVTQGSNEQFF. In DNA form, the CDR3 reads TGCGCCAGCAGCGTGACACAGGGTTCCAATGAGCAGTTCTTC.

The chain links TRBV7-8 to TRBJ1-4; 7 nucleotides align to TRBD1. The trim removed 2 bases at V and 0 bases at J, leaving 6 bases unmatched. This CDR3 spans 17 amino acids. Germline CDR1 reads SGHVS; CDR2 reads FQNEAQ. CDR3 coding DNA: TGTGCCAGCAGCTTAAGGGACAGAACATCAACTAATGAAAAACTGTTTTTT. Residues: CASSLRDRTSTNEKLFF. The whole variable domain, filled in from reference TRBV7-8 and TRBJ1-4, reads GAGVSQSPRYKVAKRGQDVALRCDPISGHVSLFWYQQALGQGPEFLTYFQNEAQLDKSGLPSDRFFAERPEGSVSTLKIQRTQQEDSAVYLCASSLRDRTSTNEKLFFGSGTQLSVL.

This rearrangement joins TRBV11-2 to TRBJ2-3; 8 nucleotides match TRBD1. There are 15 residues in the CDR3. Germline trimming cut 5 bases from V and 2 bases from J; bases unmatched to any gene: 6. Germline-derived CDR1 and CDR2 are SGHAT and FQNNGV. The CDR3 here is CASSPRGPPTDTQYF. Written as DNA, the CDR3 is TGTGCCAGCAGCCCCAGGGGGCCGCCCACAGATACGCAGTATTTT.

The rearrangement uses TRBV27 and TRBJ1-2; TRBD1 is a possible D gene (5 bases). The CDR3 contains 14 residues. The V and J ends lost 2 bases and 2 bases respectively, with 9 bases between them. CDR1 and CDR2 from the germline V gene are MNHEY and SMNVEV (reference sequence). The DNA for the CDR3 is TGTGCCAGCAGTTTAAAGGGGAAGAACTATGGCTACACCTTC. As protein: CASSLKGKNYGYTF.

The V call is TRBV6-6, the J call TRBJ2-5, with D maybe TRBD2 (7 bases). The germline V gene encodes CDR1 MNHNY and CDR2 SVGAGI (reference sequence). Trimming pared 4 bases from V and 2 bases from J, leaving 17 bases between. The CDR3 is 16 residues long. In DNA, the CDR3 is TGTGCCAGCAGTTCGCTTAGGGGGGGCAGACAAGAGACCCAGTACTTC. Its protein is CASSSLRGGRQETQYF.

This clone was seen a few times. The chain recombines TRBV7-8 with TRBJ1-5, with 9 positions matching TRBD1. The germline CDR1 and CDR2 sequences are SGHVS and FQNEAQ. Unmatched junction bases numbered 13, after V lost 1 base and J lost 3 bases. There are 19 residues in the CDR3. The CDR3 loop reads CASSLGGTGNDFINQPQHF. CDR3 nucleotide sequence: TGTGCCAGCAGCTTAGGGGGGACAGGGAATGACTTTATCAATCAGCCCCAGCATTTT.

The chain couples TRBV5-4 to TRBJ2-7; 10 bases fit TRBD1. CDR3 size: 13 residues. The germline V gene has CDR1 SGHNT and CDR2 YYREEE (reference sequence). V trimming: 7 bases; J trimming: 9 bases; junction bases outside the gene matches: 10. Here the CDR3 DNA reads TGTGCCAGCTCCCCCGGGACAGGGGAGGGGCAGTACTTC. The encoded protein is CASSPGTGEGQYF. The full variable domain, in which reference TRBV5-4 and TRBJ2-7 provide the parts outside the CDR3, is ETGVTQSPTHLIKTRGQQVTLRCSSQSGHNTVSWYQQALGQGPQFIFQYYREEENGRGNFPPRFSGLQFPNYSSELNVNALELDDSALYLCASSPGTGEGQYFGPGTRLTVT.

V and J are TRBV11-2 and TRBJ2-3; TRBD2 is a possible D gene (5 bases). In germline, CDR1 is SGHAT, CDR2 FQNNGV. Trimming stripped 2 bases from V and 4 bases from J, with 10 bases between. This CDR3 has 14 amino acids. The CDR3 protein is CASSLLWRPDTQYF. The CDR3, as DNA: TGTGCCAGCAGCTTACTATGGAGGCCAGATACGCAGTATTTT.

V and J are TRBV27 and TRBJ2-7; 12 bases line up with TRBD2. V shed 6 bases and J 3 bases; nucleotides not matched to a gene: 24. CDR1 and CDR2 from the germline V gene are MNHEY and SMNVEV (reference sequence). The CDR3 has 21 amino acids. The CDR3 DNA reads TGTGCCAGCAGGAGACAGTTCCTGACTAGCGGGGGAGACCCTAATAACTACGAGCAGTACTTC. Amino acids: CASRRQFLTSGGDPNNYEQYF.

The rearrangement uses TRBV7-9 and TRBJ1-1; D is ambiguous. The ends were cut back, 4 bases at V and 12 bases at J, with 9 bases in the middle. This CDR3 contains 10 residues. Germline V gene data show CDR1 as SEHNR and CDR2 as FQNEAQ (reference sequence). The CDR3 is CASSSGISFF. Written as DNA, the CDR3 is TGTGCCAGCAGCTCCGGGATTTCTTTCTTT.

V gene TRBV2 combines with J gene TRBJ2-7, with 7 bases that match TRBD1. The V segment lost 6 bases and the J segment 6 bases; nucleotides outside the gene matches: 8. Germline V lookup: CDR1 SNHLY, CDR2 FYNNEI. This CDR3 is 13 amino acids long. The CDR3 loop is CASSLTGDIEQYF. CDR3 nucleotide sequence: TGTGCCAGCAGCCTTACAGGGGACATCGAGCAGTACTTC.

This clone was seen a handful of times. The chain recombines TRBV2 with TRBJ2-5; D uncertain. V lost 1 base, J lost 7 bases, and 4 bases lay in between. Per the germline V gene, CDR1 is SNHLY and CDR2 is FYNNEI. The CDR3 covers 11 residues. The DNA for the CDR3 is TGTGCCAGCAGTGAAGGGAGGACCCAGTACTTC. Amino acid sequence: CASSEGRTQYF.